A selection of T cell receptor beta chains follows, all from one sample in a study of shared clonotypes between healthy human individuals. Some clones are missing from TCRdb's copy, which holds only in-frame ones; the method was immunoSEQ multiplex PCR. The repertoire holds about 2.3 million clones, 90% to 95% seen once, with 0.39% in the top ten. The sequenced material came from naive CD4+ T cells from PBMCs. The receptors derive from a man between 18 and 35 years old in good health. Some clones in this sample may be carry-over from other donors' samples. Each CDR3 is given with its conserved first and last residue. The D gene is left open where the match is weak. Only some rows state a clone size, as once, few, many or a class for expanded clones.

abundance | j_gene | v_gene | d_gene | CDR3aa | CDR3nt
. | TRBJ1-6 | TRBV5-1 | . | CASGLQGLDSPLHF | TGCGCCAGCGGACTACAGGGACTGGATTCACCCCTCCACTTT
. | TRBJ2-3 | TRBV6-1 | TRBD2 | CASTGGISTDTQYF | TGTGCCAGCACGGGGGGTATAAGCACAGATACGCAGTATTTT
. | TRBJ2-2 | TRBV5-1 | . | CASSLYRRGLSGELFF | TGCGCCAGCAGCCTATACCGACGCGGACTATCCGGGGAGCTGTTTTTT
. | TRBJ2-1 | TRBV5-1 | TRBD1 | CASSPAGTGNNEQFF | TGCGCCAGCAGCCCCGCCGGGACAGGGAACAATGAGCAGTTCTTC
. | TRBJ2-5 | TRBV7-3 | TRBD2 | CASSQGGRETQYF | TGTGCCAGCAGTCAGGGAGGGCGGGAGACCCAGTACTTC
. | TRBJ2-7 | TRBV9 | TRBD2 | CASSVVGLAGVDDF | TGTGCCAGCAGCGTAGTAGGGCTAGCGGGAGTCGATGACTTC
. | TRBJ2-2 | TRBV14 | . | CASSVDWYTGELFF | TGTGCCAGCAGCGTCGACTGGTACACCGGGGAGCTGTTTTTT
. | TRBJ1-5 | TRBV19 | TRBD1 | CASDGTGGPYSNQPQHF | TGTGCCAGTGACGGGACAGGGGGACCCTATAGCAATCAGCCCCAGCATTTT
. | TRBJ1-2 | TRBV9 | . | CASSVGRGADTNYGYTF | TGTGCCAGCAGCGTAGGCCGGGGAGCAGACACTAACTATGGCTACACCTTC
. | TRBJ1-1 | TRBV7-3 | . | CASSSQENTEAFF | TGTGCCAGCAGCTCCCAGGAAAACACTGAAGCTTTCTTT
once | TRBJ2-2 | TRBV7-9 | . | CASSLEYTGELFF | TGTGCCAGCAGCTTGGAATACACCGGGGAGCTGTTTTTT
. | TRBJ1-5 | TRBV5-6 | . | CASSLRGDQPQHF | TGTGCCAGCAGCTTGAGAGGGGATCAGCCCCAGCATTTT
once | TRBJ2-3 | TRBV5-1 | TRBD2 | CASSSTGLVTDTQYF | TGCGCCAGCAGCTCGACGGGACTAGTGACAGATACGCAGTATTTT
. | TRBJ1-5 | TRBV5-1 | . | CASSSQGNQPQHF | TGCGCCAGCAGCTCTCAAGGCAATCAGCCCCAGCATTTT
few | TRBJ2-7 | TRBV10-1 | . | CASSAPGIPGEQYF | TGCGCCAGCAGTGCACCCGGGATCCCTGGCGAGCAGTACTTC
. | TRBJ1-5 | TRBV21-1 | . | CASSKVAVRCNQPQHF | TGTGCCAGCAGCAAAGTGGCCGTGAGGTGCAATCAGCCCCAGCATTTT
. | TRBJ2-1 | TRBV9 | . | CASGTSVGTEQFF | TGTGCCAGCGGAACATCAGTCGGGACTGAGCAGTTCTTC
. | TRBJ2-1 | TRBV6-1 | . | CASFQGGNEQFF | TGTGCCAGCTTCCAAGGGGGGAATGAGCAGTTCTTC
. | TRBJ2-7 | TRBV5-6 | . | CASSPGESPEYYEQYF | TGTGCCAGCAGCCCGGGCGAGAGCCCTGAATACTACGAGCAGTACTTC
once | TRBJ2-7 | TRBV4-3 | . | CASSQEQGTEQYF | TGCGCCAGCAGCCAAGAACAAGGCACGGAGCAGTACTTC